The rows below give T cell receptor beta chains drawn from one sample of a study of blood T cell repertoires in COVID-19. Using immunoSEQ multiplex PCR, the repertoire was profiled, and TCRdb retains in-frame clones only, with some absent. Of about 29,000 clones in the sample, more than 75% were seen once. Sequencing input: peripheral blood. All receptors come from a woman between 65 and 79 years old with acute or convalescent COVID-19. Each CDR3 is given with its conserved first and last residue. D genes are given only for firm matches. A clone size is listed for some rows: how often the clone was seen (once, few, many), or a class if it is expanded.

d_call: TRBD1
v_call: TRBV24-1
j_call: TRBJ2-5
clone_size: NA
cdr3_nt: TGTGCCACCAGTGACAGACAGGGGGTCCAAGAGACCCAGTACTTC
cdr3_aa: CATSDRQGVQETQYF

d_call: NA
v_call: TRBV30
j_call: TRBJ2-3
clone_size: NA
cdr3_nt: TGTGCCTGGAGTAGGACTGGGAAGCGCACAGATACGCAGTATTTT
cdr3_aa: CAWSRTGKRTDTQYF

d_call: TRBD2
v_call: TRBV6-5
j_call: TRBJ2-5
clone_size: NA
cdr3_nt: TGTGCCAGCAGTCTAGCGGGAGGGCCGGTTGAGACCCAGTACTTC
cdr3_aa: CASSLAGGPVETQYF

d_call: NA
v_call: TRBV3-1/TRBV3-2
j_call: TRBJ2-5
clone_size: NA
cdr3_nt: TGTGCCAGCAGCCACAGGGGTGGTCAGGAGACCCAGTACTTC
cdr3_aa: CASSHRGGQETQYF

d_call: TRBD1
v_call: TRBV7-8
j_call: TRBJ1-1
clone_size: NA
cdr3_nt: TGTGCCAGCAGCTTAGATGTCCACAGGGGGAATAATGAAGCTTTCTTT
cdr3_aa: CASSLDVHRGNNEAFF

d_call: TRBD1
v_call: TRBV2
j_call: TRBJ1-3
clone_size: NA
cdr3_nt: TGTGCCAGCAGTAGACAGGGGGCCGCTGGAAACACCATATATTTT
cdr3_aa: CASSRQGAAGNTIYF

d_call: NA
v_call: TRBV7-2
j_call: TRBJ1-1
clone_size: NA
cdr3_nt: TGTGCCAGCAGCTTGAACAGGGCATCAACTGAAGCTTTCTTT
cdr3_aa: CASSLNRASTEAFF

d_call: NA
v_call: TRBV4-3
j_call: TRBJ1-2
clone_size: once
cdr3_nt: TGCGCCAGCAGCCTCCGGGGCGGGGGCAAAAACTATGGCTACACCTTC
cdr3_aa: CASSLRGGGKNYGYTF

d_call: NA
v_call: TRBV2
j_call: TRBJ2-2
clone_size: NA
cdr3_nt: TGTGCCAGCAGTGAGGGCCGAAACACCGGGGAGCTGTTTTTT
cdr3_aa: CASSEGRNTGELFF

d_call: TRBD1
v_call: TRBV28
j_call: TRBJ2-7
clone_size: NA
cdr3_nt: TGTGCCAGCTCCGGGACAGGGGAGTACGAGCAGTACTTC
cdr3_aa: CASSGTGEYEQYF

d_call: NA
v_call: TRBV28
j_call: TRBJ1-4
clone_size: NA
cdr3_nt: TGTGCCAGCAGGACAGGAGGTCCCACAACTAATGAAAAACTGTTTTTT
cdr3_aa: CASRTGGPTTNEKLFF

d_call: TRBD2
v_call: TRBV19
j_call: TRBJ2-7
clone_size: NA
cdr3_nt: TGTGCCAGTAGACTAGCGGGAGGGCCTTACGAGCAGTACTTC
cdr3_aa: CASRLAGGPYEQYF

d_call: TRBD2
v_call: TRBV29-1
j_call: TRBJ2-7
clone_size: few
cdr3_nt: TGCAGCGTTGTTCTAGCGGGAAGCTCCTACGAGCAGTACTTC
cdr3_aa: CSVVLAGSSYEQYF

d_call: NA
v_call: TRBV11-2
j_call: TRBJ1-2
clone_size: NA
cdr3_nt: TGTGCCAGCAGCTTAGTAGGTGGACAGACGATATTCTATGGCTACACCTTC
cdr3_aa: CASSLVGGQTIFYGYTF

d_call: TRBD2
v_call: TRBV4-2
j_call: TRBJ2-3
clone_size: NA
cdr3_nt: TGTGCCAGCAGCCAAGATGAGACTAGCGGGAGTGGTGATACGCAGTATTTT
cdr3_aa: CASSQDETSGSGDTQYF

d_call: TRBD2
v_call: TRBV28
j_call: TRBJ2-3
clone_size: NA
cdr3_nt: TGTGCCAGCAGTTTAATCCCCATACTAGCGGGGGGGCCCGTCCTCACAGATACGCAGTATTTT
cdr3_aa: CASSLIPILAGGPVLTDTQYF

d_call: NA
v_call: TRBV6-5
j_call: TRBJ1-2
clone_size: NA
cdr3_nt: TGTGCCAGCAGCCCAGGGTCCAACTATGGCTACACCTTC
cdr3_aa: CASSPGSNYGYTF

d_call: TRBD2
v_call: TRBV30
j_call: TRBJ2-3
clone_size: NA
cdr3_nt: TGTGCCTGGGTACTAGCGGGAGGAGATACGCAGTATTTT
cdr3_aa: CAWVLAGGDTQYF

d_call: TRBD1
v_call: TRBV7-3
j_call: TRBJ1-1
clone_size: few
cdr3_nt: TGTGCCAGCAGCTTAACTCCGGACAGGGGTTCGTCGGGAGCTTTCTTT
cdr3_aa: CASSLTPDRGSSGAFF

d_call: NA
v_call: TRBV10-2
j_call: TRBJ2-7
clone_size: NA
cdr3_nt: TGCGCCAGCAGTCAGCGGGCTGGAGAGCAGTACTTC
cdr3_aa: CASSQRAGEQYF

d_call: TRBD1
v_call: TRBV5-1
j_call: TRBJ1-1
clone_size: NA
cdr3_nt: TGCGCCAGCAGAGGGGGCGGGACAGAGAACACTGAAGCTTTCTTT
cdr3_aa: CASRGGGTENTEAFF

d_call: NA
v_call: TRBV3-1/TRBV3-2
j_call: TRBJ2-1
clone_size: NA
cdr3_nt: TGTGCCAGCAGCCAAGATATCCCGGGGAGCTCCTACAATGAGCAGTTCTTC
cdr3_aa: CASSQDIPGSSYNEQFF

d_call: NA
v_call: TRBV6-5
j_call: TRBJ2-1
clone_size: NA
cdr3_nt: TGTGCCAGCAGTTATTTTAAGTCTAACAATGAGCAGTTCTTC
cdr3_aa: CASSYFKSNNEQFF

d_call: NA
v_call: TRBV5-1
j_call: TRBJ1-3
clone_size: NA
cdr3_nt: TGCGCCAGCAGCCGCGATGGGAGCTCTGGAAACACCATATATTTT
cdr3_aa: CASSRDGSSGNTIYF

d_call: NA
v_call: TRBV28
j_call: TRBJ2-5
clone_size: NA
cdr3_nt: TGTGCCAGCAGTTTAAGTCTCCTGTGGCAGGGAAAGAGGGAGACCCAGTACTTC
cdr3_aa: CASSLSLLWQGKRETQYF

d_call: TRBD1
v_call: TRBV19
j_call: TRBJ2-7
clone_size: NA
cdr3_nt: TGTGCCAGTAGTATCACTGGGACAGGATATCCTAGGTCTTACGAGCAGTACTTC
cdr3_aa: CASSITGTGYPRSYEQYF

d_call: NA
v_call: TRBV4-3
j_call: TRBJ2-2
clone_size: NA
cdr3_nt: TGCGCCAGCAGCCAAGATAGAACGGGCACCGGGGAGCTGTTTTTT
cdr3_aa: CASSQDRTGTGELFF

d_call: TRBD2
v_call: TRBV7-2
j_call: TRBJ2-3
clone_size: NA
cdr3_nt: TGTGCCAGCAGCTTCCCACCGGGAGGGAGGGGGAGCACAGATACGCAGTATTTT
cdr3_aa: CASSFPPGGRGSTDTQYF

d_call: NA
v_call: TRBV7-2
j_call: TRBJ1-2
clone_size: NA
cdr3_nt: TGTGCCAGCAGCTTAGCGACTTTTCAGGGGCGCAGCTATGGCTACACCTTC
cdr3_aa: CASSLATFQGRSYGYTF

d_call: NA
v_call: TRBV2
j_call: TRBJ2-1
clone_size: NA
cdr3_nt: TGTGCCAGCAGTCCAGGGTGGGAGCAGTTCTTC
cdr3_aa: CASSPGWEQFF

d_call: TRBD2
v_call: TRBV27
j_call: TRBJ2-3
clone_size: few
cdr3_nt: TGTGCCAGCAGTTCTTGGCGGGAGGGGGTGGATACGCAGTATTTT
cdr3_aa: CASSSWREGVDTQYF

d_call: NA
v_call: TRBV4-1
j_call: TRBJ2-1
clone_size: NA
cdr3_nt: TGCGCCAGCAGCCAAGGACGGGGGTCGGGTGATGAGCAGTTCTTC
cdr3_aa: CASSQGRGSGDEQFF

d_call: NA
v_call: TRBV6-5
j_call: TRBJ1-2
clone_size: NA
cdr3_nt: TGTGCCAGCAGTCCAGGGGAGAACTATGGCTACACCTTC
cdr3_aa: CASSPGENYGYTF

d_call: NA
v_call: TRBV7-2
j_call: TRBJ1-2
clone_size: NA
cdr3_nt: TGTGCCAGCAGCCCCCCAGGCAGGGGCCATGGCTACACCTTC
cdr3_aa: CASSPPGRGHGYTF

d_call: TRBD1
v_call: TRBV9
j_call: TRBJ1-1
clone_size: NA
cdr3_nt: TGTGCCAGCAACCAGGGGGATGACACTGAAGCTTTCTTT
cdr3_aa: CASNQGDDTEAFF

d_call: TRBD1
v_call: TRBV2
j_call: TRBJ2-7
clone_size: NA
cdr3_nt: TGTGCCAGCAGTGAGGACAGGGGCCCCTACGAGCAGTACTTC
cdr3_aa: CASSEDRGPYEQYF

d_call: NA
v_call: TRBV7-8
j_call: TRBJ2-5
clone_size: NA
cdr3_nt: TGTGCCACCTACCGAGGAGAGACCCAGTACTTC
cdr3_aa: CATYRGETQYF